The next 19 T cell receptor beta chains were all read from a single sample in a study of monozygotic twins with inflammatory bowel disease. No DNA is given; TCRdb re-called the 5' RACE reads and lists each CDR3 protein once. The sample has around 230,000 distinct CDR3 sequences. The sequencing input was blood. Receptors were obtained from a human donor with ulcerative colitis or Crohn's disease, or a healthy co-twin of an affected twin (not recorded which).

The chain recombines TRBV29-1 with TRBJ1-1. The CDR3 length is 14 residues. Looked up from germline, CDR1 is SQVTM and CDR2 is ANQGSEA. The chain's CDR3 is CSVARTVVNTEAFF.

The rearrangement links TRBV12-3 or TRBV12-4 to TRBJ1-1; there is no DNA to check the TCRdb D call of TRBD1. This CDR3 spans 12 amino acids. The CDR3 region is CASTQGPTEAFF.

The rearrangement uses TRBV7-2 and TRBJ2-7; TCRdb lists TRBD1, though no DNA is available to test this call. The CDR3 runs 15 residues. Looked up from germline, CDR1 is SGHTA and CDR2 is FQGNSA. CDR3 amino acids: CASSVGWHRVGEQYF.

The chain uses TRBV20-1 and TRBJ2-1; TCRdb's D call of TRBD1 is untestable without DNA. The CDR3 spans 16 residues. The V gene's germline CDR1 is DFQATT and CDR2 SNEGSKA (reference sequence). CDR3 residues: CSARPGERRSYNEQFF.

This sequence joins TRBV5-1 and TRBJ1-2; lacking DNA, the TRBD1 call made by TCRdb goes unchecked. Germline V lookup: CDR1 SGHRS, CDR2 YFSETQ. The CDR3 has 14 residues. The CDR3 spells CASAREGQGLGYTF.

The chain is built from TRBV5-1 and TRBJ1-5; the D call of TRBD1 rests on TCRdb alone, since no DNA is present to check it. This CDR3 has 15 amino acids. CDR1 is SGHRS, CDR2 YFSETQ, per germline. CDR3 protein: CASSLGAGGNQPQHF. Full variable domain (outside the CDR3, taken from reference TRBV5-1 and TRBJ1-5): KAGVTQTPRYLIKTRGQQVTLSCSPISGHRSVSWYQQTPGQGLQFLFEYFSETQRNKGNFPGRFSGRQFSNSRSEMNVSTLELGDSALYLCASSLGAGGNQPQHFGDGTRLSIL.

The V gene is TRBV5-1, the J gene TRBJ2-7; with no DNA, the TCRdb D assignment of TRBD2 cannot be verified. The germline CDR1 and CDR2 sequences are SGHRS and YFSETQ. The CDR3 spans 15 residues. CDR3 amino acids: CASSTWTGHSYEQYF. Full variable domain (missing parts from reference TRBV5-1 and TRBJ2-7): KAGVTQTPRYLIKTRGQQVTLSCSPISGHRSVSWYQQTPGQGLQFLFEYFSETQRNKGNFPGRFSGRQFSNSRSEMNVSTLELGDSALYLCASSTWTGHSYEQYFGPGTRLTVT.

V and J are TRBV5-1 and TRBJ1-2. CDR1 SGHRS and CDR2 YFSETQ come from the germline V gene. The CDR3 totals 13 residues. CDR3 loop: CASSLGKELGYTF.

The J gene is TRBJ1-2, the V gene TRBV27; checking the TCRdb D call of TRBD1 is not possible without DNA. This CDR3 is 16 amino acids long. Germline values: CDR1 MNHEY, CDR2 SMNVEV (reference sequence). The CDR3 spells CASSPQGGTVVWGYTF.

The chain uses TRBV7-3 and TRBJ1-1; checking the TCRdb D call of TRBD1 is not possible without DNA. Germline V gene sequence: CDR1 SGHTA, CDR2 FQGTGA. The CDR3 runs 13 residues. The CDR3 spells CASSLNRGREAFF. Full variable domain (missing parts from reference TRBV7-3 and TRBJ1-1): GAGVSQTPSNKVTEKGKYVELRCDPISGHTALYWYRQSLGQGPEFLIYFQGTGAADDSGLPNDRFFAVRPEGSVSTLKIQRTERGDSAVYLCASSLNRGREAFFGQGTRLTVV.

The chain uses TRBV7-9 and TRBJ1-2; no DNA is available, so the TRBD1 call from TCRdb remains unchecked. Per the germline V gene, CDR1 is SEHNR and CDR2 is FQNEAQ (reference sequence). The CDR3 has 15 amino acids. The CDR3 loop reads CASSFRDTQNYGYTF.

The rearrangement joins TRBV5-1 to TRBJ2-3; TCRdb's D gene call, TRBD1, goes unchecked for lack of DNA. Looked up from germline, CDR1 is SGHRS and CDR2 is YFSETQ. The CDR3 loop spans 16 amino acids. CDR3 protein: CASSRDSEASTDTQYF. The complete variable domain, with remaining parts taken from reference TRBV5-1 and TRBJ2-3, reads KAGVTQTPRYLIKTRGQQVTLSCSPISGHRSVSWYQQTPGQGLQFLFEYFSETQRNKGNFPGRFSGRQFSNSRSEMNVSTLELGDSALYLCASSRDSEASTDTQYFGPGTRLTVL.

The CDR3 here is CSVSLVQGGGYTF. The J gene is TRBJ1-2, the V gene TRBV29-1; checking the TCRdb D call of TRBD1 is not possible without DNA. This CDR3 spans 13 amino acids. The V gene's germline CDR1 is SQVTM and CDR2 ANQGSEA.

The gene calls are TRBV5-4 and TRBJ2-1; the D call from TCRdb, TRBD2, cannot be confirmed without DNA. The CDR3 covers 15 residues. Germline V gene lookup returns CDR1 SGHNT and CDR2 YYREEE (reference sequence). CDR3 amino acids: CASSLELADYNEQFF.

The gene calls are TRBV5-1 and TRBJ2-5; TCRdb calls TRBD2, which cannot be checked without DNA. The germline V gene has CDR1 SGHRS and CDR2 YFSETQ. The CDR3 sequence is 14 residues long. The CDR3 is CASSPGTSWETQYF.

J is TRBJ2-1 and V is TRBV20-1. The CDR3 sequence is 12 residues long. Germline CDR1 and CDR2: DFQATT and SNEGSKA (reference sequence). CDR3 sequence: CSARRQHNEQFF.

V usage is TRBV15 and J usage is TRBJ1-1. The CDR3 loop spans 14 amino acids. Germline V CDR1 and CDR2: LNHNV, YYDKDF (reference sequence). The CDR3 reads CATSKWELNTEAFF.

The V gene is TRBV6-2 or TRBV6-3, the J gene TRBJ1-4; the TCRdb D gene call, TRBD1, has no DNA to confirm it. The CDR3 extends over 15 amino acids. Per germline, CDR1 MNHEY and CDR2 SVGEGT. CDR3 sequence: CASSYLGQPNEKLFF.

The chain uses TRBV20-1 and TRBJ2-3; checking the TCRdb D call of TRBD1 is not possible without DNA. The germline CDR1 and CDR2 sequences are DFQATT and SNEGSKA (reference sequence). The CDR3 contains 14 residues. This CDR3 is CSAPGQGATDTQYF.